One and the same sample provided the 24 T cell receptor beta chains below, sequenced in a study of blood T cell repertoires in COVID-19. Data came from immunoSEQ multiplex PCR; TCRdb stores just in-frame clones and leaves some out. This table holds about 68,000 clones, around 90% found once. The specimen was peripheral blood. These receptors all stem from a human donor in a cohort sampled during active COVID-19.

The chain's CDR3 is CATSDMTGEAFF. The DNA of the CDR3 is TGTGCCACCAGTGATATGACAGGAGAAGCTTTCTTT. The chain uses TRBV24-1 and TRBJ1-1; D is perhaps TRBD1 (6 bases). The germline V gene has CDR1 KGHDR and CDR2 SFDVKD. The CDR3 is 12 amino acids. V was trimmed by 3 bases and J by 8 bases, leaving 9 bases between them.

The gene calls are TRBV6-5 and TRBJ2-7, with a tentative D call TRBD2 (5 bases). Germline lookup yields CDR1 MNHEY and CDR2 SVGAGI. The CDR3 consists of 13 residues. The V end was cut by 7 bases, the J end by 4 bases, with 14 bases between. The CDR3 DNA sequence: TGTGCCAGCACTTTCGAAGGAGGTTACGAGCAGTACTTC. Translation: CASTFEGGYEQYF.

The chain couples TRBV7-9 to TRBJ2-3; a possible D gene is TRBD1 (6 bases). Between the trimmed V and J ends, which lost 0 bases and 0 bases, there was a span of 7 bases. The germline gives CDR1 SEHNR, CDR2 FQNEAQ (reference sequence). The CDR3 spans 15 residues. Here the CDR3 reads CASSLAGASTDTQYF. The CDR3 nucleotides are TGTGCCAGCAGCTTAGCGGGGGCCAGCACAGATACGCAGTATTTT.

V and J are TRBV7-6 and TRBJ2-2; D gene uncertain. CDR1 is SGHVS, CDR2 FNYEAQ, per germline. This CDR3 region has 12 residues. V was trimmed by 1 base and J by 7 bases, leaving 4 bases between them. Here the CDR3 reads CASSLVGGELFF. In DNA form, the CDR3 reads TGTGCCAGCAGCTTAGTCGGCGGGGAGCTGTTTTTT.

This chain uses TRBV19 with TRBJ2-2, with 9 positions matching TRBD2. The CDR3 totals 18 residues. From germline, CDR1 is LNHDA and CDR2 SQIVND (reference sequence). The trim removed 0 bases at V and 4 bases at J, leaving 9 bases unmatched. DNA for the CDR3: TGTGCCAGTAGTATAGATGGGCTAGCGGGGACGAGCACCGGGGAGCTGTTTTTT. Protein: CASSIDGLAGTSTGELFF.

This chain joins TRBV12-3 or TRBV12-4 and TRBJ1-1, with 7 bases identical to TRBD1. The CDR3 extends over 13 amino acids. Trimming at V came to 3 bases and at J to 6 bases, leaving 4 bases not matched to a gene. CDR3 DNA: TGTGCCAGCAGTTTCGCAACAGGGGCTGAAGCTTTCTTT. As protein: CASSFATGAEAFF.

V gene TRBV11-3 combines with J gene TRBJ1-1, with a tentative D call TRBD1 (5 bases). Trimming pared 4 bases from V and 1 base from J, leaving 10 bases between. This CDR3 comprises 14 residues. The germline gives CDR1 SGHNT, CDR2 YENEEA. The chain's CDR3 is CASSSAGQNTEAFF. The CDR3 coding sequence is TGTGCCAGCAGCTCGGCAGGACAGAACACTGAAGCTTTCTTT.

This chain joins TRBV19 and TRBJ2-5; 9 bases agree with TRBD1. J lost 5 bases, V lost 10 bases, and 11 bases had no gene match. Germline values: CDR1 LNHDA, CDR2 SQIVND (reference sequence). The CDR3 covers 14 residues. CDR3 bases: TGTGCCACTCGCGGAGGGACAGGGTTGGAGACCCAGTACTTC. Translated: CATRGGTGLETQYF. The full variable domain, in which reference TRBV19 and TRBJ2-5 provide the parts outside the CDR3, is DGGITQSPKYLFRKEGQNVTLSCEQNLNHDAMYWYRQDPGQGLRLIYYSQIVNDFQKGDIAEGYSVSREKKESFPLTVTSAQKNPTAFYLCATRGGTGLETQYFGPGTRLLVL.

The chain employs TRBV12-3 or TRBV12-4 and TRBJ2-5; weak D call: TRBD2 (6 bases). Trimming shortened V by 3 bases and J by 2 bases, and 7 bases separated the two germline ends. The CDR3 spans 13 residues. The CDR3: CASSFGGQETQYF. The CDR3 bases are TGTGCCAGCAGTTTCGGGGGACAAGAGACCCAGTACTTC.

The chain has TRBV3-1 (or the pseudogene TRBV3-2) and TRBJ2-1; 7 bases are a match to TRBD2. The CDR3 contains 15 residues. Per the germline V gene, CDR1 is LGHDT and CDR2 is YNNKEL (reference sequence). V trimming: 0 bases; J trimming: 3 bases; junction bases outside the gene matches: 2. The DNA for the CDR3 is TGTGCCAGCAGCCAAGAGGGGGGGGTCTACAATGAGCAGTTCTTC. This gives the protein CASSQEGGVYNEQFF.

This clone was detected a few times. CDR3 residues: CATSRVARANTEAFF. DNA for the CDR3: TGTGCCACCAGCAGAGTTGCCAGGGCTAACACTGAAGCTTTCTTT. This chain connects TRBV15 to TRBJ1-1, with D perhaps matching TRBD1 (5 bases). The CDR3 totals 15 residues. With 1 base removed from V and 2 bases from J, the gap between germline ends came to 11 bases. The germline V gene encodes CDR1 LNHNV and CDR2 YYDKDF (reference sequence). Complete variable domain (other parts from reference TRBV15 and TRBJ1-1): DAMVIQNPRYQVTQFGKPVTLSCSQTLNHNVMYWYQQKSSQAPKLLFHYYDKDFNNEADTPDNFQSRRPNTSFCFLDIRSPGLGDTAMYLCATSRVARANTEAFFGQGTRLTVV.

This chain joins TRBV30 and TRBJ2-7; TRBD1 aligns across 10 bases. This CDR3 is 14 amino acids long. V lost 1 base and J lost 5; bases outside the gene matches: 5. Germline V gene data show CDR1 as GTSNPN and CDR2 as SVGIG (reference sequence). Written as DNA, the CDR3 is TGTGCCTGGAGTGGATGGACAGGGGGAGACGAGCAGTACTTC. Protein product: CAWSGWTGGDEQYF.

V gene TRBV12-3 or TRBV12-4 combines with J gene TRBJ1-1, with D unresolved. V lost 6 bases to trimming and J lost 0 bases, with 8 bases between them. The CDR3 has 13 residues. The CDR3 protein is CASSSGLNTEAFF. Here the CDR3 DNA reads TGTGCCAGCAGCTCAGGTTTGAACACTGAAGCTTTCTTT.

The CDR3 coding sequence is TGTGCCAGCAGGACCTCAGGGGTCTCCACTGAAGCTTTCTTT. Its translation is CASRTSGVSTEAFF. This chain joins TRBV27 and TRBJ1-1; a possible D gene is TRBD1 (6 bases). The CDR3 contains 14 residues. The V gene's germline CDR1 is MNHEY and CDR2 SMNVEV (reference sequence). V shed 6 bases and J shed 4 bases, with 15 bases lying between them.

The chain carries TRBV24-1 and TRBJ1-5, with 8 bases matching TRBD1. The V and J ends lost 10 bases and 4 bases, in that order; junction bases with no gene match: 5. The germline CDR1 and CDR2 sequences are KGHDR and SFDVKD. This CDR3 comprises 13 residues. The DNA of the CDR3 is TGTGCCACGCAAGACAGGGGTAATCAGCCCCAGCATTTT. It is translated as CATQDRGNQPQHF.

The chain recombines TRBV30 with TRBJ1-4, with 9 bases fitting TRBD1. Germline trimming cut 1 base from V and 5 bases from J; bases unmatched to any gene: 5. Looked up from germline, CDR1 is GTSNPN and CDR2 is SVGIG (reference sequence). CDR3 length: 15 amino acids. The chain's CDR3 is CAWSAGTGRNEKLFF. CDR3 bases: TGTGCCTGGAGTGCTGGGACAGGGAGAAATGAAAAACTGTTTTTT.

The V and J genes are TRBV5-1 and TRBJ2-7, with TRBD1 matching over 10 bases. Germline V gene sequence: CDR1 SGHRS, CDR2 YFSETQ. V lost 0 bases, J lost 6 bases, and 6 bases stayed unmatched. The CDR3 consists of 15 residues. CDR3 amino acids: CASSLDRDRGGEQYF. The CDR3 bases are TGCGCCAGCAGCTTGGACCGGGACAGGGGTGGCGAGCAGTACTTC.

This clone was observed a single time. The gene calls are TRBV2 and TRBJ2-7, with TRBD2 identical over 9 bases. Unmatched junction bases numbered 7, after V lost 3 bases and J lost 4 bases. Germline CDR1 SNHLY, CDR2 FYNNEI. This CDR3 region has 15 residues. In DNA, the CDR3 is TGTGCCAGCAGTGAGATGCGGGGGGGCCTTTACGAGCAGTACTTC. Its translation is CASSEMRGGLYEQYF.

The V gene is TRBV4-3, the J gene TRBJ2-6; no clear D gene. The CDR3 has 16 amino acids. CDR1 is LGHNA, CDR2 YSLEER, per germline. The V end lost 0 bases, the J end lost 0 bases, and 6 bases lay between the germline ends. The CDR3 spells CASSQEGRSGANVLTF. The CDR3 DNA sequence: TGCGCCAGCAGCCAAGAGGGCCGCTCTGGGGCCAACGTCCTGACTTTC.

The chain joins TRBV5-6 to TRBJ2-1, with 11 bases aligning to TRBD2. CDR1 is SGHDT and CDR2 is YYEEEE in the germline V gene. J gave up 9 bases and V 2 bases, and 7 bases lay outside the gene matches. The CDR3 extends over 15 amino acids. CDR3 sequence reads: CASSLVAGGLGEQFF. The CDR3 nucleotides read TGTGCCAGCAGCTTAGTAGCGGGGGGGCTCGGTGAGCAGTTCTTC.

The chain carries TRBV3-1 (or the pseudogene TRBV3-2) and TRBJ2-2; D possibly corresponds to TRBD1 (5 bases). The CDR3 is 16 residues long. Germline V gene sequence: CDR1 LGHDT, CDR2 YNNKEL (reference sequence). V dropped 3 bases and J dropped 5 bases, with 16 bases sitting between them. The CDR3 region has the DNA TGTGCCAGCAGCCACGAAATAATGGGGCGGACCGGGGAGCTGTTTTTT. Its protein product is CASSHEIMGRTGELFF.

The rearrangement links TRBV19 to TRBJ2-7, with D perhaps matching TRBD2 (7 bases). Trimming left V 0 bases short and J 3 bases short, with 15 bases between. The germline V gene has CDR1 LNHDA and CDR2 SQIVND (reference sequence). The CDR3 is 16 amino acids. CDR3 protein: CASSIDRGGAGYEQYF. The CDR3 region has the DNA TGTGCCAGTAGTATAGATCGAGGGGGGGCAGGCTACGAGCAGTACTTC.

The chain recombines TRBV2 with TRBJ1-5; perhaps TRBD1 as D (6 bases). The V gene lost 7 bases and the J gene lost 2 bases, with 15 bases spanning the gap. This CDR3 is 15 amino acids long. The germline V gene encodes CDR1 SNHLY and CDR2 FYNNEI. CDR3 bases: TGTGCCAGCAATACACAGGGTTTGGGCAATCAGCCCCAGCATTTT. Amino acid sequence: CASNTQGLGNQPQHF.

V and J are TRBV6-4 and TRBJ1-1, with no clear D. The V end was cut by 4 bases, the J end by 1 base, with 7 bases between. The CDR3 sequence is 13 residues long. The germline gives CDR1 MRHNA, CDR2 SNTAGT. CDR3 DNA: TGTGCCAGCAGTGTACGGGAGAACACTGAAGCTTTCTTT. Protein sequence: CASSVRENTEAFF.